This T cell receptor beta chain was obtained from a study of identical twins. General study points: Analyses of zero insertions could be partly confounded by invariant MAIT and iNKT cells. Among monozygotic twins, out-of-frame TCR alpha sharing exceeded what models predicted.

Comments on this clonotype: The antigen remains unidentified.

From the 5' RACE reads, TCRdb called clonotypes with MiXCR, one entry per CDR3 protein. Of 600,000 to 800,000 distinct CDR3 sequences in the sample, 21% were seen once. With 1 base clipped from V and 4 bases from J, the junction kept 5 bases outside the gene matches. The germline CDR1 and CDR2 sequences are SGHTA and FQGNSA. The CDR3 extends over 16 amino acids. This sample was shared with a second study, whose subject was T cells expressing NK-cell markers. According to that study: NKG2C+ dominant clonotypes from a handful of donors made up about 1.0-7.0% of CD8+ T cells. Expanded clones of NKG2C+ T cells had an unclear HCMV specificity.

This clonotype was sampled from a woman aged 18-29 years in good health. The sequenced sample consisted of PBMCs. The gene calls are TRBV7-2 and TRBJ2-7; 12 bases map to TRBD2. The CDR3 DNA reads TGTGCCAGCAGCTTAGGTAGACTAGCGGGAGTGTACGAGCAGTACTTC. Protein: CASSLGRLAGVYEQYF.